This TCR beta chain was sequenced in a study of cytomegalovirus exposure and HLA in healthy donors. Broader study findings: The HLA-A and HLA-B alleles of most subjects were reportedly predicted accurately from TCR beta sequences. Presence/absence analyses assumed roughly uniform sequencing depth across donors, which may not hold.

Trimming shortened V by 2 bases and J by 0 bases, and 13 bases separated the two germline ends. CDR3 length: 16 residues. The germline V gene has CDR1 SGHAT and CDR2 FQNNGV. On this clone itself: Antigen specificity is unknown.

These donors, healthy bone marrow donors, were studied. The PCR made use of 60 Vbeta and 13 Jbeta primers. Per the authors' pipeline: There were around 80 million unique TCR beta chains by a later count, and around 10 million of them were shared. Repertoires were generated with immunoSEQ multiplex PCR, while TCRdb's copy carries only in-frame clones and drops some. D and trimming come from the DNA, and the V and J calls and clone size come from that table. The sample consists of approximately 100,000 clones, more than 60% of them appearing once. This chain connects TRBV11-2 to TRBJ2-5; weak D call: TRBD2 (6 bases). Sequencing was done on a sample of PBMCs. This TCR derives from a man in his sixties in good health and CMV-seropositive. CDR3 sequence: CASSLRAAGYQETQYF. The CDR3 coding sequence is TGTGCCAGCAGCTTACGGGCTGCGGGGTACCAAGAGACCCAGTACTTC.